These T cell receptor beta chains were read from a single sample in a study of radiotherapy plus CTLA-4 blockade in lung cancer. The table came from immunoSEQ multiplex PCR; TCRdb's copy has only in-frame clones and leaves some out. The table records about 120,000 clones, around 89% of them present only once. The sample was peripheral blood, taken from a patient treated with radiotherapy plus ipilimumab. The origin of the receptors is a human donor with non-small cell lung cancer that progressed on radiotherapy plus ipilimumab. CDR3s include the opening cysteine and the closing phenylalanine or tryptophan. A D gene is named only where the DNA matches it firmly. Clone size appears in some rows only: once, few, many, or a class for an expanded clone.

d_call	v_call	j_call	clone_size	cdr3_aa	cdr3_nt
-	TRBV2	TRBJ2-2	-	CASMADLGTGELFF	TGTGCCAGCATGGCAGACTTGGGCACCGGGGAGCTGTTTTTT
TRBD1	TRBV5-1	TRBJ2-4	once	CASSLLPTTPTGGGIF	TGCGCCAGCAGCTTGTTGCCCACAACTCCGACAGGGGGTGGGATCTTC
-	TRBV5-1	TRBJ2-4	-	CASSPGLAKNIQYF	TGCGCCAGCAGCCCTGGACTAGCCAAAAACATTCAGTACTTC
-	TRBV5-8	TRBJ2-1	-	CASRYRVGNEQFF	TGTGCCAGCAGGTACAGGGTTGGGAATGAGCAGTTCTTC
-	TRBV5-1	TRBJ2-5	-	CASSHRPPGETQYF	TGCGCCAGCAGTCACCGTCCCCCGGGGGAGACCCAGTACTTC
-	TRBV5-5	TRBJ1-1	-	CASSLLFQVNTEAFF	TGTGCCAGCAGCTTACTGTTCCAAGTGAACACTGAAGCTTTCTTT
-	TRBV7-9	TRBJ1-2	-	CASSKVSGLDGYTF	TGTGCCAGCAGCAAAGTGTCTGGGCTGGATGGCTACACCTTC
-	TRBV5-4	TRBJ2-5	-	CASSSAIAAGQETQYF	TGTGCCAGCAGCTCCGCGATTGCGGCCGGCCAAGAGACCCAGTACTTC
-	TRBV7-9	TRBJ2-3	-	CASSSTGDTQYF	TGTGCCAGCAGTTCCACGGGAGATACGCAGTATTTT
-	TRBV5-1	TRBJ2-3	-	CASSLPSQDTQYF	TGCGCCAGCAGCTTACCGAGTCAGGATACGCAGTATTTT
-	TRBV6-1	TRBJ1-2	-	CASSGQGEGYTF	TGTGCCAGCAGTGGGCAGGGTGAGGGCTACACCTTC
-	TRBV7-9	TRBJ2-7	-	CASSLKGGLSAYEQYF	TGTGCCAGCAGCTTAAAAGGGGGGCTATCTGCCTACGAGCAGTACTTC
-	TRBV6-1	TRBJ2-2	once	CASQGITGELFF	TGTGCCAGCCAGGGAATCACCGGGGAGCTGTTTTTT
TRBD2	TRBV5-1	TRBJ2-1	once	CASSLSGGSVEQFF	TGCGCCAGCAGCTTGTCGGGGGGATCGGTTGAGCAGTTCTTC
-	TRBV6-4	TRBJ2-3	-	CASSRTSATDTQYF	TGTGCCAGCAGTAGGACATCAGCGACAGATACGCAGTATTTT
-	TRBV30	TRBJ2-1	-	CAWSVRGSSRYNEQFF	TGTGCCTGGAGTGTACGGGGAAGTAGCAGGTACAATGAGCAGTTCTTC
-	TRBV5-1	TRBJ2-1	-	CASSLGGVSYNEQFF	TGCGCCAGCAGCTTAGGGGGAGTGTCCTACAATGAGCAGTTCTTC
TRBD2	TRBV5-1	TRBJ2-1	-	CASSLSRGLAGSNEQFF	TGCGCCAGCAGCTTGTCTCGAGGGCTAGCGGGAAGCAATGAGCAGTTCTTC
-	TRBV27	TRBJ2-3	-	CASSPLGQKMDTQYF	TGTGCCAGCAGTCCCCTCGGACAGAAGATGGATACGCAGTATTTT
TRBD2	TRBV5-4	TRBJ2-1	-	CASSSPGLADYNEQFF	TGTGCCAGCAGCTCTCCGGGACTAGCGGACTACAATGAGCAGTTCTTC
-	TRBV7-3	TRBJ2-5	-	CASSLSSALGETQYF	TGTGCCAGCAGCTTATCTAGCGCCCTAGGAGAGACCCAGTACTTC
TRBD1	TRBV11-2	TRBJ1-1	-	CASSLRTGLEAFF	TGTGCCAGCAGCCTACGGACAGGGCTTGAAGCTTTCTTT
-	TRBV5-6	TRBJ1-1	once	CASSSESIGAFF	TGTGCCAGCAGCTCCGAGTCAATCGGAGCTTTCTTT
TRBD1	TRBV14	TRBJ1-4	-	CASSQGGQGNEKLFF	TGTGCCAGCAGCCAAGGGGGACAGGGGAATGAAAAACTGTTTTTT
TRBD1	TRBV18	TRBJ1-1	once	CASSPRTGGTEAFF	TGTGCCAGCTCACCACGGACAGGGGGCACTGAAGCTTTCTTT
TRBD1	TRBV19	TRBJ1-2	-	CASSSPKGQGRGYTF	TGTGCCAGTAGTTCACCTAAGGGACAGGGACGCGGCTACACCTTC
-	TRBV30	TRBJ1-2	-	CAWSVSAGNYGYTF	TGTGCCTGGAGTGTCTCCGCCGGGAACTATGGCTACACCTTC
TRBD2	TRBV9	TRBJ2-1	few	CASSVVGTSLGEQFF	TGTGCCAGCAGCGTAGTTGGGACTAGCCTCGGTGAGCAGTTCTTC
-	TRBV6-5	TRBJ2-3	-	CASSYGLAPSTDTQYF	TGTGCCAGCAGTTACGGGCTAGCTCCAAGCACAGATACGCAGTATTTT
TRBD2	TRBV4-2	TRBJ2-3	once	CASSQSLAGSTDTQYF	TGTGCCAGCAGCCAATCTCTAGCGGGGAGCACAGATACGCAGTATTTT
-	TRBV6-5	TRBJ2-7	-	CASGRGRGSYEQYF	TGTGCCAGCGGTCGGGGGAGGGGGTCCTACGAGCAGTACTTC
TRBD1	TRBV7-9	TRBJ1-2	-	CASSSSTGTGVWGYTF	TGTGCCAGCAGTTCCTCGACCGGGACAGGGGTTTGGGGCTACACCTTC
-	TRBV19	TRBJ2-2	-	CASSTRQTALVGELFF	TGTGCCAGTAGTACCCGACAGACAGCCCTTGTCGGGGAGCTGTTTTTT